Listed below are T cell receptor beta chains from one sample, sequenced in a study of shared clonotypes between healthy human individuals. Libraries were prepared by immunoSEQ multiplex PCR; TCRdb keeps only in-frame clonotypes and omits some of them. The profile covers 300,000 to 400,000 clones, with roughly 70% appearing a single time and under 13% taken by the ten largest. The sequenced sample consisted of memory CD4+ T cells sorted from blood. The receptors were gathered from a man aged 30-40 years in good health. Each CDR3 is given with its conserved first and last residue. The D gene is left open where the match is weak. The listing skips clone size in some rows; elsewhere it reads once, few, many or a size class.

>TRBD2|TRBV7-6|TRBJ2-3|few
CASSFRLAGEDTQYF
TGTGCCAGCAGCTTTCGTCTAGCGGGAGAAGATACGCAGTATTTT
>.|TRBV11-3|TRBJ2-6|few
CASSPHRSHSGANVLTF
TGTGCCAGCAGCCCCCACCGCAGCCACTCTGGGGCCAACGTCCTGACTTTC
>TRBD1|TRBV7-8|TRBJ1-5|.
CASSLMGQGIQPQHF
TGTGCCAGCAGCTTAATGGGACAGGGGATTCAGCCCCAGCATTTT
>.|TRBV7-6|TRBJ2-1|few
CASSVSGHYNEQFF
TGTGCCAGCAGCGTATCCGGGCACTACAATGAGCAGTTCTTC
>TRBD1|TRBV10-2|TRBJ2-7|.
CASSESIGQAHEQYF
TGCGCCAGCAGTGAGTCGATCGGACAGGCGCACGAGCAGTACTTC
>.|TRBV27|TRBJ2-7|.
CASRGRQEGSYEQYF
TGTGCCAGCAGGGGGCGACAGGAAGGATCCTACGAGCAGTACTTC
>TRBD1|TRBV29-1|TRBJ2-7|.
CSVGQDSYEQYF
TGCAGCGTGGGACAGGACTCCTACGAGCAGTACTTC
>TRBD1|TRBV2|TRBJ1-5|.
CASRIRPTGLNQPQHF
TGTGCCAGCAGGATCCGTCCGACAGGGTTAAATCAGCCCCAGCATTTT
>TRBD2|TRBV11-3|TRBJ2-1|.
CASSLIAGAGDEQFF
TGTGCCAGCAGCTTAATCGCGGGAGCCGGGGATGAGCAGTTCTTC
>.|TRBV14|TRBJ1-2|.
CASSQDFHGWGYYGYTF
TGTGCCAGCAGCCAAGATTTCCATGGATGGGGTTACTATGGCTACACCTTC
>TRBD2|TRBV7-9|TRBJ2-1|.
CASSPHVRLARNEQFF
TGTGCCAGCAGCCCCCATGTGCGACTAGCGCGTAATGAGCAGTTCTTC
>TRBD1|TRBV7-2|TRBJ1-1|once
CASSPRRGLMNTEAFF
TGTGCCAGCAGCCCCCGGAGGGGGCTCATGAACACTGAAGCTTTCTTT
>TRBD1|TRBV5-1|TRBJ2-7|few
CASSLQGAYEQYF
TGCGCCAGCAGCTTGCAGGGGGCCTACGAGCAGTACTTC
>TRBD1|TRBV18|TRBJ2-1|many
CASSPGTGMYNEQFF
TGTGCCAGCTCACCCGGGACAGGGATGTACAATGAGCAGTTCTTC
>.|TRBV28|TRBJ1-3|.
CASNTESRAAGNTIYF
TGTGCCAGCAACACTGAATCCAGGGCCGCTGGAAACACCATATATTTT
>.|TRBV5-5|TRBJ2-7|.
CASSFRTGSSYEQYF
TGTGCCAGCAGCTTTCGTACAGGGAGCTCCTACGAGCAGTACTTC
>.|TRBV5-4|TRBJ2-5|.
CASSLATGSLGETQYF
TGTGCCAGCAGCTTGGCGACGGGTTCCCTAGGGGAGACCCAGTACTTC
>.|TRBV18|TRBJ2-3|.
CASSPRTSTDTQYF
TGTGCCAGCTCACCGCGGACTAGCACAGATACGCAGTATTTT
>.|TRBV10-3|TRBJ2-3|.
CAIRCGASAACTDTQYF
TGTGCCATCCGTTGCGGGGCCTCAGCAGCCTGCACAGATACGCAGTATTTT
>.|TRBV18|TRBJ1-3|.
CASSPQGIGNTIYF
TGTGCCAGCTCACCACAAGGAATTGGAAACACCATATATTTT
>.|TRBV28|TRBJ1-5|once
CASSFWGGNQPQHF
TGTGCCAGCAGTTTTTGGGGGGGCAATCAGCCCCAGCATTTT
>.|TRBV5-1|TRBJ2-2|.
CASSYGGHTGELFF
TGCGCCAGCAGCTATGGGGGACACACCGGGGAGCTGTTTTTT
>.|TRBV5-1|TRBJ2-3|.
CASSFNPSDTQYF
TGCGCCAGCAGCTTCAACCCTTCGGATACGCAGTATTTT
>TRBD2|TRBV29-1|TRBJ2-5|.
CSVEMASGRSETQYF
TGCAGCGTTGAAATGGCTAGCGGGAGGTCGGAGACCCAGTACTTC
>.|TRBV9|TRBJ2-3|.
CASSGRSRADTQYF
TGTGCCAGCAGCGGCCGCTCCCGTGCAGATACGCAGTATTTT
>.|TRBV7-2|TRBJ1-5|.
CASSLDRMTGRPQHF
TGTGCCAGCAGCTTAGATCGGATGACGGGACGGCCCCAGCATTTT
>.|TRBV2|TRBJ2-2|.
CASSSRTSTGELFF
TGTGCCAGCAGTTCAAGGACCAGCACCGGGGAGCTGTTTTTT
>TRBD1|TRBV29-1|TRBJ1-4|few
CSVLQGAGNEKLFF
TGCAGCGTGTTACAGGGGGCGGGGAATGAAAAACTGTTTTTT
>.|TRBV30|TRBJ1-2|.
CAWRRQDRNYGYTF
TGTGCCTGGAGACGTCAAGACAGGAACTATGGCTACACCTTC
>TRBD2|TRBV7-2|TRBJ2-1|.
CASSRGGAGVNNEQFF
TGTGCCAGCAGCCGAGGGGGAGCGGGAGTGAACAATGAGCAGTTCTTC
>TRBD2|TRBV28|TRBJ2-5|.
CASSFPGLAGGPGRQETQYF
TGTGCCAGCAGTTTCCCGGGACTAGCGGGAGGGCCTGGTCGTCAAGAGACCCAGTACTTC